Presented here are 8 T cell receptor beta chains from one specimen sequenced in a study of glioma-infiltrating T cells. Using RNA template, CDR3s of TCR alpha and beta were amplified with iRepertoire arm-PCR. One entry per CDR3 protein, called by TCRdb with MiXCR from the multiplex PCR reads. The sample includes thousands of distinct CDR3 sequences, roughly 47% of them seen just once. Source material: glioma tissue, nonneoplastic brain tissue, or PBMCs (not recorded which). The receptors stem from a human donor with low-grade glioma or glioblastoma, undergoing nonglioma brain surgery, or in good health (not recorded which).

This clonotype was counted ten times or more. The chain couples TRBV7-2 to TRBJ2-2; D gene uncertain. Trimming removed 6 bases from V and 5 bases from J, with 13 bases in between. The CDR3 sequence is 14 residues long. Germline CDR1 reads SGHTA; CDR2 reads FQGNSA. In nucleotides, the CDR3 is TGTGCCAGCAGTTGGGATAGTTATACCGGGGAGCTGTTTTTT. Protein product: CASSWDSYTGELFF.

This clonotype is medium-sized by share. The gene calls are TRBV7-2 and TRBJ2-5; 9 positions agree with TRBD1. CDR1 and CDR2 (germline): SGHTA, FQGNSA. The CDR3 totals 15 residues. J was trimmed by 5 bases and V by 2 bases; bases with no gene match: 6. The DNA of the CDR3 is TGTGCCAGCAGCTTAACAACAGGGGGCGGCGAGACCCAGTACTTC. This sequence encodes CASSLTTGGGETQYF.

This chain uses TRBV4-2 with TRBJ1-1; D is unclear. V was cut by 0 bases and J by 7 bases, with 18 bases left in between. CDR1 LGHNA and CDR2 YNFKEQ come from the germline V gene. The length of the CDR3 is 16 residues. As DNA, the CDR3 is TGTGCCAGCAGCCAAGAAGCAGCTACTCAAAGTATTGAAGCTTTCTTT. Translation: CASSQEAATQSIEAFF.

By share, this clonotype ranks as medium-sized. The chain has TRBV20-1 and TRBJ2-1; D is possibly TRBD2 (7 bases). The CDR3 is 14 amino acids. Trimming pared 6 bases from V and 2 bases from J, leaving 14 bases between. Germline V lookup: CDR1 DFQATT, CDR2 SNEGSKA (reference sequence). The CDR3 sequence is CSALRGGAYNEQFF. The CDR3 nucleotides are TGCAGTGCCCTTAGGGGGGGGGCCTACAATGAGCAGTTCTTC.

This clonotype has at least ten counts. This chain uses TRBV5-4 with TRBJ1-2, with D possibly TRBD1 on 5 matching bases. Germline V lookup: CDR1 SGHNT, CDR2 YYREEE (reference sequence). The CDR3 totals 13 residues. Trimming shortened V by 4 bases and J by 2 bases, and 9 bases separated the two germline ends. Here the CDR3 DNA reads TGTGCCAGCAGCCCAGGACAAAACTATGGCTACACCTTC. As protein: CASSPGQNYGYTF. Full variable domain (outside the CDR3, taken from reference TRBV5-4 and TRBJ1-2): ETGVTQSPTHLIKTRGQQVTLRCSSQSGHNTVSWYQQALGQGPQFIFQYYREEENGRGNFPPRFSGLQFPNYSSELNVNALELDDSALYLCASSPGQNYGYTFGSGTRLTVV.

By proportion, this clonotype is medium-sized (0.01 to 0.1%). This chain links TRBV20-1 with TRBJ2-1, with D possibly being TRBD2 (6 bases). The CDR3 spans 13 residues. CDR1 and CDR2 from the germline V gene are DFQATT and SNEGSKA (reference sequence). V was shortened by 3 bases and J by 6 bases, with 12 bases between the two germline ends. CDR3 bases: TGCAGTGCTAGCGGGAGTACCCTCAATGAGCAGTTCTTC. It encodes CSASGSTLNEQFF.

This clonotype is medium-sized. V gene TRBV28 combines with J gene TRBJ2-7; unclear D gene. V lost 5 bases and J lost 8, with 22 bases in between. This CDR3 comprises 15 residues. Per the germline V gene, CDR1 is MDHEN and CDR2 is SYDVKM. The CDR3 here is CASSPQETQRVKQYF. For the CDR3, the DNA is TGTGCCAGCAGTCCCCAAGAGACTCAACGAGTTAAGCAGTACTTC.

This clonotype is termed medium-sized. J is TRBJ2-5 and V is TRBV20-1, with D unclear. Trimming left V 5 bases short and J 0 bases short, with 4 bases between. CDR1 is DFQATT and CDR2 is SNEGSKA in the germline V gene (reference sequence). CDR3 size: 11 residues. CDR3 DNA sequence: TGCAGTGCTGAACACCAAGAGACCCAGTACTTC. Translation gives CSAEHQETQYF.